These 21 T cell receptor beta chains originate from one sample sequenced in a study of T cells in Graves' hyperthyroidism and ophthalmopathy. The CDR3 regions of TCR beta were amplified from RNA transcripts. When the TCR CDR3 underwent first-round RT-PCR, the HTBI primer set was used. TCRdb fed the multiplex PCR reads into MiXCR, producing one record per CDR3 protein. The table lists about 400,000 distinct CDR3 sequences, 25% of them singletons, with more than 60% in the top ten. Sample: blood. These receptors came from a man aged 50 to 59 with Graves' hyperthyroidism.

This clonotype was picked up a small number of times. The J gene is TRBJ1-4, the V gene TRBV7-3; D not certain. V was shortened by 1 base and J by 3 bases, with 9 bases between the two germline ends. CDR3 size: 15 residues. CDR1 is SGHTA and CDR2 is FQGTGA in the germline V gene. The CDR3 bases are TGTGCCAGCAGCTTAAACGTGGGGTCTAATGAAAAACTGTTTTTT. This codes for CASSLNVGSNEKLFF.

This clonotype was picked up one time. The CDR3 is CASSAFGENQPQHF. The CDR3, as DNA: TGTGCCAGCAGCGCCTTTGGGGAGAATCAGCCCCAGCATTTT. The chain has TRBV9 and TRBJ1-5; D remains unclear. The V gene's germline CDR1 is SGDLS and CDR2 YYNGEE. The CDR3 loop spans 14 amino acids. Trimming left V 3 bases short and J 4 bases short, with 11 bases between.

The CDR3: CSVLRGNGNTEAFF. In DNA form, the CDR3 reads TGCAGCGTCTTACGGGGGAATGGTAACACTGAAGCTTTCTTT. The gene calls are TRBV29-1 and TRBJ1-1; perhaps TRBD1 as D (5 bases). Trimming left V 6 bases short and J 2 bases short, with 16 bases between. CDR1 and CDR2 (germline): SQVTM, ANQGSEA. This CDR3 has 14 residues.

This clonotype was seen more than once but under ten times. The V and J genes are TRBV13 and TRBJ2-7, with D tentatively TRBD1 or TRBD2 (5 bases each). Trimming took 5 bases from V and 5 from J, leaving 10 bases between them. This CDR3 comprises 12 residues. Germline V gives CDR1 PRHDT, CDR2 FYEKMQ (reference sequence). The CDR3 spells CASSLGAHEQYF. In nucleotides, the CDR3 is TGTGCCAGCAGCCTCGGGGCTCACGAGCAGTACTTC.

V and J are TRBV18 and TRBJ2-7; 7 bases align to TRBD1. CDR3 length equals 14 residues. Germline V CDR1 and CDR2: KGHSH, LQKENI. J gave up 2 bases and V 5 bases, and 6 bases lay outside the gene matches. The CDR3 nucleotides read TGTGCCAGCTCAACGACGGACAGGCCCTACGAGCAGTACTTC. The encoded protein is CASSTTDRPYEQYF. The full variable domain, with the rest looked up from reference TRBV18 and TRBJ2-7, is NAGVMQNPRHLVRRRGQEARLRCSPMKGHSHVYWYRQLPEEGLKFMVYLQKENIIDESGMPKERFSAEFPKEGPSILRIQQVVRGDSAAYFCASSTTDRPYEQYFGPGTRLTVT.

The chain employs TRBV5-1 and TRBJ2-3, with D perhaps matching TRBD1 (6 bases). Germline V gives CDR1 SGHRS, CDR2 YFSETQ. Trimming pared 0 bases from V and 6 bases from J, leaving 11 bases between. There are 14 residues in the CDR3. The CDR3, as DNA: TGCGCCAGCAGCTTGGAGGGGGAAGGGGATACGCAGTATTTT. Its translation: CASSLEGEGDTQYF.

J is TRBJ2-4 and V is TRBV9; D not resolved. CDR1 SGDLS and CDR2 YYNGEE come from the germline V gene. Trimming shortened V by 4 bases and J by 1 base, and 18 bases separated the two germline ends. The CDR3 has 17 amino acids. In nucleotides, the CDR3 is TGTGCCAGCAGCCCAGACCCGACGGCCACGGCCAAAAACATTCAGTACTTC. Amino acids: CASSPDPTATAKNIQYF.

A word on this clonotype: One junction end disagrees with the germline gene, perhaps due to a read error. The chain combines TRBV2 with TRBJ1-3, with D perhaps matching TRBD1 (5 bases). This CDR3 is 15 amino acids long. Per germline, CDR1 SNHLY and CDR2 FYNNEI. The CDR3 loop reads CASSEGGRVGNTLYF. Written as DNA, the CDR3 is TGTGCCAGCAGTGAAGGCGGCAGGGTTGGAAACACCTTATATTTT.

This clonotype was seen only a few times. The V and J genes are TRBV28 and TRBJ1-5; D unresolved. The V end was cut by 2 bases, the J end by 0 bases, with 20 bases between. The CDR3 has 19 residues. Per germline, CDR1 MDHEN and CDR2 SYDVKM. The CDR3 sequence: CASSLGQARSLYSNQPQHF. The CDR3, as DNA: TGTGCCAGCAGTTTAGGCCAGGCGCGTTCCCTATATAGCAATCAGCCCCAGCATTTT.

This clonotype has ten or more counts. The CDR3 region has the DNA TGCGCCAGCAGCTACTCGGGTGTCCAGCCTTCAGATACGCAGTATTTT. This translates into CASSYSGVQPSDTQYF. The V call is TRBV5-1, the J call TRBJ2-3; D gene unclear. Between the trimmed V and J ends, which lost 3 bases and 4 bases, there was a span of 18 bases. Germline assignment: CDR1 SGHRS and CDR2 YFSETQ. The CDR3 consists of 16 residues.

This clonotype was detected a few times. The chain is built from TRBV4-2 and TRBJ1-2; D unclear. The CDR3 spans 12 residues. V was pared by 0 bases and J by 8 bases, with 7 bases between. CDR1 is LGHNA, CDR2 YNFKEQ, per germline. The CDR3 sequence: CASSQENTGYTF. CDR3 coding DNA: TGTGCCAGCAGCCAAGAAAACACAGGCTACACCTTC.

This clonotype was found a few times. This chain joins TRBV10-3 and TRBJ1-5; 8 bases match TRBD1. J was trimmed by 2 bases and V by 10 bases; bases with no gene match: 4. The CDR3 is made up of 13 amino acids. Germline-derived CDR1 and CDR2 are ENHRY and SYGVKD. The DNA of the CDR3 is TGTGCCAATGGACAGGGTGGCAATCAGCCCCAGCATTTT. Protein sequence: CANGQGGNQPQHF.

The V call is TRBV6-5, the J call TRBJ2-5; TRBD2 aligns across 12 bases. This CDR3 comprises 16 residues. Germline CDR1 reads MNHEY; CDR2 reads SVGAGI. Trimming at V came to 2 bases and at J to 4 bases, leaving 5 bases not matched to a gene. CDR3 bases: TGTGCCAGCAGTTACCCTAGCGGGAGGGGGGGAGAGACCCAGTACTTC. As protein: CASSYPSGRGGETQYF.

This clonotype has only a few counts. The rearrangement joins TRBV3-1 to TRBJ1-2; 8 positions agree with TRBD1. J was trimmed by 4 bases and V by 5 bases; bases with no gene match: 12. CDR1 and CDR2 from the germline V gene are LGHDT and YNNKEL (reference sequence). This CDR3 is 16 amino acids long. The CDR3 here is CASSSSPDRVSYGYTF. The CDR3 bases are TGTGCCAGCAGCTCAAGTCCGGACAGGGTGTCCTATGGCTACACCTTC. Using reference TRBV3-1 and TRBJ1-2 for the parts outside the CDR3, the full variable domain is DTAVSQTPKYLVTQMGNDKSIKCEQNLGHDTMYWYKQDSKKFLKIMFSYNNKELIINETVPNRFSPKSPDKAHLNLHINSLELGDSAVYFCASSSSPDRVSYGYTFGSGTRLTVV.

This clonotype was seen many times. In DNA, the CDR3 is TGTGCCAGCAGCTTAACTAGCGGGACGGCCTACAATGAGCAGTTCTTC. Translation: CASSLTSGTAYNEQFF. The genes are TRBV7-3 and TRBJ2-1; TRBD2 matches at 8 bases. The V gene's germline CDR1 is SGHTA and CDR2 FQGTGA. Trimming at V came to 0 bases and at J to 2 bases, leaving 3 bases not matched to a gene. This CDR3 comprises 16 residues.

This clonotype was counted many times. This rearrangement joins TRBV28 to TRBJ2-1; D might be TRBD1 or TRBD2, each matching 5 bases. The V gene's germline CDR1 is MDHEN and CDR2 SYDVKM. CDR3 length equals 15 residues. Trimming took 2 bases from V and 6 from J, leaving 14 bases between them. The CDR3 loop is CASSLVSGRINEQFF. In nucleotides, the CDR3 is TGTGCCAGCAGTTTAGTTTCGGGACGTATCAATGAGCAGTTCTTC.

Regarding this clonotype: This may be a read error: a much more frequent sequence differs by one nucleotide. This chain connects TRBV27 to TRBJ2-7, with D hard to call. The CDR3 runs to 13 residues. V lost 0 bases, J lost 4 bases, and 7 bases lay in between. CDR1 and CDR2 (germline): MNHEY, SMNVEV (reference sequence). DNA of the CDR3: TGTGCCAGCAGTTTATCGGGGAAATACGAGCAGTACTTC. It is translated as CASSLSGKYEQYF.

The chain couples TRBV27 to TRBJ2-7, with D unresolved. V was pared by 7 bases and J by 3 bases, with 13 bases between. Germline V gene sequence: CDR1 MNHEY, CDR2 SMNVEV (reference sequence). CDR3 length equals 13 residues. CDR3 nucleotides: TGTGCCAGCACTTCCGCTGAAGACTACGAGCAGTACTTC. As protein: CASTSAEDYEQYF.

This clonotype was detected many times. The chain carries TRBV29-1 and TRBJ2-7, with TRBD2 matching 7 bases. The CDR3 length is 13 residues. Trimming took 1 base from V and 4 from J; bases not matched to a gene: 4. The V gene's germline CDR1 is SQVTM and CDR2 ANQGSEA. The CDR3 nucleotides are TGCAGCGTTGAAGTTAGCGGGCGATACGAGCAGTACTTC. This codes for CSVEVSGRYEQYF.

This clonotype has just a few counts. The chain carries TRBV6-1 and TRBJ1-5, with D possibly matching TRBD1 (5 bases). The V end was cut by 4 bases, the J end by 3 bases, with 13 bases between. Germline V gene lookup returns CDR1 MNHNS and CDR2 SASEGT. The length of the CDR3 is 15 residues. The CDR3 nucleotides are TGTGCCAGCAGTGCCCGACAGTATACCAATCAGCCCCAGCATTTT. Its translation: CASSARQYTNQPQHF.

Comment on this clonotype: A single base separates this from a much larger clone, so it may be a read error. The chain joins TRBV2 to TRBJ2-7; D might be TRBD2 (6 bases). CDR1 SNHLY and CDR2 FYNNEI come from the germline V gene. This CDR3 has 15 residues. The CDR3 coding sequence is TGTGCCAGCACTTTTATGGAGGGGAGCCCCTACAAGCAGTACTTC. This translates into CASTFMEGSPYKQYF. Drawing the rest from reference TRBV2 and TRBJ2-7, the complete variable domain is EPEVTQTPSHQVTQMGQEVILRCVPISNHLYFYWYRQILGQKVEFLVSFYNNEISEKSEIFDDQFSVERPDGSNFTLKIRSTKLEDSAMYFCASTFMEGSPYKQYFGPGTRLTVT.